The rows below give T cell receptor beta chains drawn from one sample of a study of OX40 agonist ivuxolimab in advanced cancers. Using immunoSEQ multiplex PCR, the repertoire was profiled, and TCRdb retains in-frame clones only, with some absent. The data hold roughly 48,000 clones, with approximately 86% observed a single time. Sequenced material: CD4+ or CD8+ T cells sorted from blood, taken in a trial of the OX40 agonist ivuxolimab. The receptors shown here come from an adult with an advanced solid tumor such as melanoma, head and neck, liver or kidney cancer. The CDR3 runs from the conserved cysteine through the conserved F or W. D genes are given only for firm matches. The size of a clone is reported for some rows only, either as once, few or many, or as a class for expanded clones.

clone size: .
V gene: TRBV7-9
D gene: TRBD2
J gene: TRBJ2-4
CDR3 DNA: TGTGCCAGCAGCCGGCGGGAGGACATTCAGTACTTC
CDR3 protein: CASSRREDIQYF

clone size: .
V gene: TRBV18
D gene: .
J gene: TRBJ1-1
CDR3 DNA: TGTGCCAGCTCCCTCGGCCTGAACACTGAAGCTTTCTTT
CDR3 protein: CASSLGLNTEAFF

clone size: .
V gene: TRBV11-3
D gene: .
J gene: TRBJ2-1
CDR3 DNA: TGTGCCAGCAGCCCGCAAACACCTAGCTCCTACAATGAGCAGTTCTTC
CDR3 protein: CASSPQTPSSYNEQFF

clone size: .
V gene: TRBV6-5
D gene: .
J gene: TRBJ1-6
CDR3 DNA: TGTGCCAGCAGTTACTCTGGCAGGGGTAATTCACCCCTCCACTTT
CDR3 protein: CASSYSGRGNSPLHF

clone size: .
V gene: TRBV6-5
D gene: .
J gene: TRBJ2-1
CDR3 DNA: TGTGCCAGCAGTTCCCTCCAGCGAAATGAGCAGTTCTTC
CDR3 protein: CASSSLQRNEQFF

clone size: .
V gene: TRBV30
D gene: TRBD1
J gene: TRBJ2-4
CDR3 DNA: TGTGCCTGGAGCCTCTCGGACAGGGGGCTTAGGGTAGCCAAAAACATTCAGTACTTC
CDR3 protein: CAWSLSDRGLRVAKNIQYF

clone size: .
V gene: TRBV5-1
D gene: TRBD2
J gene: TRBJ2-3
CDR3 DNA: TGCGCCAGCAGCTTGGGGGCTAGCGGGGACAGCACAGATACGCAGTATTTT
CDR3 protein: CASSLGASGDSTDTQYF

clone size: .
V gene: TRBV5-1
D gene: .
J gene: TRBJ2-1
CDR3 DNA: TGCGCCAGCAGCTTACGGGCCAACTCCTACAATGAGCAGTTCTTC
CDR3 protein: CASSLRANSYNEQFF

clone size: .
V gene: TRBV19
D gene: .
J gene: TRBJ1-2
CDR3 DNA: TGTGCCAGTAGTCCAGATGGGACGGATAGAGGGTACTATGGCTACACCTTC
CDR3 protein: CASSPDGTDRGYYGYTF

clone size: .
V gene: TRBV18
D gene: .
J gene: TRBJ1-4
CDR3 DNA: TGTGCCAGCTCACCAAACACCAACAAGGCTAATGAAAAACTGTTTTTT
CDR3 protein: CASSPNTNKANEKLFF

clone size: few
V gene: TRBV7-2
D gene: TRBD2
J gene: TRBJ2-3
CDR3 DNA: TGTGCCAGCAGCTTATGGCGGGGGGGCACAGATACGCAGTATTTT
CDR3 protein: CASSLWRGGTDTQYF

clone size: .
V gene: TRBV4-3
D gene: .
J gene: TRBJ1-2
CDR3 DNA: TGCGCCAGCAGCCAAGATAAAGCTAACTATGGCTACACCTTC
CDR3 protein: CASSQDKANYGYTF

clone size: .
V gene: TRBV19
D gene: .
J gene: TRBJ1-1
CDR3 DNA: TGTGCCAGTAGCTACCGACACCGAGAAAGGAACACTGAAGCTTTCTTT
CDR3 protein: CASSYRHRERNTEAFF

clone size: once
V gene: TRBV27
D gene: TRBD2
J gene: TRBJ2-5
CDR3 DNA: TGTGCCAGCAGTTTATCCGGGGGGGCGAGGGGAGAGACCCAGTACTTC
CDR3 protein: CASSLSGGARGETQYF

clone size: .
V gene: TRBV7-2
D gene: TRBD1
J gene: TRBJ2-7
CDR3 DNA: TGTGCCAGCAGCTTACGGGCAGGGGGCCTCTACGAGCAGTACTTC
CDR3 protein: CASSLRAGGLYEQYF

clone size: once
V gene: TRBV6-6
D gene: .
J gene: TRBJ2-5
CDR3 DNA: TGTGCCAGCGGCCGGTCAGGTATCCAAGAGACCCAGTACTTC
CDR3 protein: CASGRSGIQETQYF

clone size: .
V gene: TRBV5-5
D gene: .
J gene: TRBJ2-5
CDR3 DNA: TGTGCCAGCAGCCCGGTAAAGTTAGAAGAGACCCAGTACTTC
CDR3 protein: CASSPVKLEETQYF

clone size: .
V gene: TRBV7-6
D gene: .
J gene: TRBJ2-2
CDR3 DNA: TGTGCCAGCAGCTTAAACCAGGCCGGGGAGCTGTTTTTT
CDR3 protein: CASSLNQAGELFF

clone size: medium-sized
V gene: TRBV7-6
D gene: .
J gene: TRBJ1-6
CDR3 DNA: TGTGCCAGCAGCTTAGGGCCGGGGAATTCACCCCTCCACTTT
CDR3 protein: CASSLGPGNSPLHF

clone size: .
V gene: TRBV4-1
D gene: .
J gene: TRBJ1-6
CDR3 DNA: TGCGCCAGCAGCCAAGAGACAACAAGCCCCTATAATTCACCCCTCCACTTT
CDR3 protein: CASSQETTSPYNSPLHF

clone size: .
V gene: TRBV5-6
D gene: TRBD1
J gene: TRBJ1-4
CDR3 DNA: TGTGCCAGCAGCTTGGCCCAGGGGGCTGAGGAAAAACTGTTTTTT
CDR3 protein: CASSLAQGAEEKLFF

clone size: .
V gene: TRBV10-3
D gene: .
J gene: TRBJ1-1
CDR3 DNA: TGTGCCATCAGTCAGATAAACACTGAAGCTTTCTTT
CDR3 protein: CAISQINTEAFF

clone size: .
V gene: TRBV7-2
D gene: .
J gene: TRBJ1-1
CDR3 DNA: TGTGCCAGCAGCTTTGAGTATTTGAACCAAGCTTTCTTT
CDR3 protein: CASSFEYLNQAFF

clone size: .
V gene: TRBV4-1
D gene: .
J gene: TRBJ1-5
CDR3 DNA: TGCGCCAGCGCACGTAATAGCAATCAGCCCCAGCATTTT
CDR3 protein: CASARNSNQPQHF

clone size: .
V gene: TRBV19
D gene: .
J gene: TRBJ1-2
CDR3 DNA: TGTGCCAGTAGGGTGGGGCACTCCTATGGCTACACCTTC
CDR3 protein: CASRVGHSYGYTF

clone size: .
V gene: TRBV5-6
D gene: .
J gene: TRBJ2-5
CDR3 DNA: TGTGCCAGCAGCTTGGTCCAGTCCCAAGAGACCCAGTACTTC
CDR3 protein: CASSLVQSQETQYF

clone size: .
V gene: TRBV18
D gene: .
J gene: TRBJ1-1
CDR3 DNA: TGTGCCAGCTCACAGGGGGCTGAAGCTTTCTTT
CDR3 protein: CASSQGAEAFF

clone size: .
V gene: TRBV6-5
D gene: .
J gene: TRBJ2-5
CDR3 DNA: TGTGCCAGCGGAAACCCGGGACTCCCAGGGACCCAGTACTTC
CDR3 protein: CASGNPGLPGTQYF

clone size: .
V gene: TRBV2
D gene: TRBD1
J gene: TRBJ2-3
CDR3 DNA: TGTGCCAGTACTAGCAGGGGGCCGCCCACAGATACGCAGTATTTT
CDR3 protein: CASTSRGPPTDTQYF

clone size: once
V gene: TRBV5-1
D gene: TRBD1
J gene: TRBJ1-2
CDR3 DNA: TGCGCCAGCAGCTACGACAGGGCTAACTATGGCTACACCTTC
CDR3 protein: CASSYDRANYGYTF

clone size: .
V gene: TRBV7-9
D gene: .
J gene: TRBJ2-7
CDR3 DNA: TGTGCCAGCAGCTTAGCAAACCACGAGCAGTACTTC
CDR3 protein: CASSLANHEQYF

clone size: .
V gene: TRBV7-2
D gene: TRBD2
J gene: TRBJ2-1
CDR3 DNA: TGTGCCAGCAGCTCCGGACTAGCGGGCTACAATGAGCAGTTCTTC
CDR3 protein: CASSSGLAGYNEQFF

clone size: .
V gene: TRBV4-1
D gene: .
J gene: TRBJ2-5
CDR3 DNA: TGCGCCAGCAGCCAAGGATTGTTGCGGACCTCTCAAGAGACCCAGTACTTC
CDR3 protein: CASSQGLLRTSQETQYF

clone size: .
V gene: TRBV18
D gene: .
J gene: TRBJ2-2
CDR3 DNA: TGTGCCAGCTCAACTCTGGAAGGCGGGGAGCTGTTTTTT
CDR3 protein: CASSTLEGGELFF

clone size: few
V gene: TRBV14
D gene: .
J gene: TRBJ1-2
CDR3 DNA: TGTGCCAGCAGCCAAGTCGGACAACTCGACCGGTATGGCTACACCTTC
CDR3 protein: CASSQVGQLDRYGYTF

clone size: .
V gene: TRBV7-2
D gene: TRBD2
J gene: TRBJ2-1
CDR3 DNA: TGTGCCAGCAGCCAGTATTGGGGGGGGCAGTTCTTC
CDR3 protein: CASSQYWGGQFF

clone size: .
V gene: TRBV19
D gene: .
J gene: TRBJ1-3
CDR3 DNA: TGTGCCAGTAGCAGGACTGGAAACACCATATATTTT
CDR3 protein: CASSRTGNTIYF

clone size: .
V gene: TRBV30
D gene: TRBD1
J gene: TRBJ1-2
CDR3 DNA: TGTGCCTGGACAGGACAGGGGAACTATGGCTACACCTTC
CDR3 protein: CAWTGQGNYGYTF

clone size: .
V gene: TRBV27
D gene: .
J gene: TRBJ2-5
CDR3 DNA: TGTGCCAGCAGTAGACAAGGGTCGCAAGAGACCCAGTACTTC
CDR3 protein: CASSRQGSQETQYF